One T cell receptor (beta chain) is described in this entry. The antigen remains unidentified. These data are taken from a study of cytomegalovirus exposure and HLA in healthy donors. Overall study context: The roughly 120 validation repertoires, a later analysis reported, used the same platform as the 600 to 700 first-cohort repertoires.

Study conclusions and caveats: The study labeled fewer than 200 TCR beta chains cytomegalovirus-associated. The authors confirmed in vitro that three CMV-associated chains were specific for CMV antigens.

TCRdb's table, derived via immunoSEQ multiplex PCR, lists solely in-frame clones and lacks some. The repertoire includes under 200,000 clones, under 95% of them detected once, and 3% to 3.5% sits in the top ten. With V trimmed by 1 base and J by 1 base, 2 bases remained unmatched. Germline V gives CDR1 SGHRS, CDR2 YFSETQ. There are 16 residues in the CDR3. The TCR originated in a woman aged 18-29 years in good health and CMV-seropositive. The genes are TRBV5-1 and TRBJ2-5, with 12 positions matching TRBD2. The sample comprised PBMCs. CDR3: CASSLSSGGAQETQYF. CDR3 nucleotides: TGCGCCAGCAGCTTGTCTAGCGGGGGGGCCCAAGAGACCCAGTACTTC.